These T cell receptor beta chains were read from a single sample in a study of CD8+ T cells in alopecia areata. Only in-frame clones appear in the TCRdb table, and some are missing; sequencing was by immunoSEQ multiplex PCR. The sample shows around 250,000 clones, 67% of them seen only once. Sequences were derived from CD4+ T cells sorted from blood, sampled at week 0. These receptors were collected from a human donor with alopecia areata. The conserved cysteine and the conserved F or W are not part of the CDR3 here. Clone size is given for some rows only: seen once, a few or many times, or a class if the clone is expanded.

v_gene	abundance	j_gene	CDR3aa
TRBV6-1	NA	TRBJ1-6	ASSEADWPSSYNSPLH
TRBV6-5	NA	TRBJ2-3	ASSYSRGNRGDTQY
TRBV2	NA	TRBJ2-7	ASRRVTGDPYEQY
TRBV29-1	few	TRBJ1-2	SASGGTNYGYT
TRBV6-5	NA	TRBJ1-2	ASSYLTDRGVGYT
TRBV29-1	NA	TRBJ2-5	SAGSTQY
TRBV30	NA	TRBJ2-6	AWIARDSGANVLT
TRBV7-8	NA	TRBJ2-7	ASSPGSIYEQY
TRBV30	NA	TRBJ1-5	AWSPDKFSNQPQH
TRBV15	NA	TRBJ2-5	ATSRGGQGAETQY
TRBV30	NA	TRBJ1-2	AWSADRAYGYT
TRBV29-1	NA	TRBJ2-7	SVGRAPGAEQY
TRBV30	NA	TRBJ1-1	AWTEGLNTEAF
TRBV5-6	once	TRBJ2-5	ASNVTSGYYQTQY
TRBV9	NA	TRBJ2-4	ASSAPSAGDIQY
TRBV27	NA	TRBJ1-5	ASTEAGLGNQPQH
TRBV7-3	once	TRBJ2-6	ASSFGANVLT
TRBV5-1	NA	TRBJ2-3	ASSSSGGADTQY
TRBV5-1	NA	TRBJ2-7	ASSLTGLVPYEQY
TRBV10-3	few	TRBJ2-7	AISEVPGYEQY
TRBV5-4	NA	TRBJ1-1	ASSPSLGMSTEAF
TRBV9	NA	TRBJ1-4	ASSVEAEPSEKLF
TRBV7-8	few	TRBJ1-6	ASSPDLGSPLH
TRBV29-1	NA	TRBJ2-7	SVEGDGAYSYEQY
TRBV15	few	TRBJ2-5	ATSRVRGWETQY
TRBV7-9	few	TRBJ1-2	ASSYLSPYGYT
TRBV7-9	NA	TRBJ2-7	ASSLGGPDEQY
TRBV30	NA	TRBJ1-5	AWDRGYNQPQH
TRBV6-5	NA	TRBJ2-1	ASRTSGGSYNEQF
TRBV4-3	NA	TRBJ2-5	ASSQDPQASGGGTQY
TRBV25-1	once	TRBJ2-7	ASSATSGGRYEQY
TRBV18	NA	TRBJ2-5	ASSIPQETQY
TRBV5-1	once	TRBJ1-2	ASSPQVWDSDGYT
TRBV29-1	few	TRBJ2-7	SVFPGQGAREQY
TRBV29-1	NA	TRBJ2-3	SVLLGPQY
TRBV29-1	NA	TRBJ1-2	SARTGVNYGYT
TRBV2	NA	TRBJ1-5	ASNMENQPQH
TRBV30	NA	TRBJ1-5	AWSRARNQPQH
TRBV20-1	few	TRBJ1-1	SARKNTEAF
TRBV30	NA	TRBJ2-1	AWGFRGTSGYNEQF
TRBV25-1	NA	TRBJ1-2	ASTGQAGYGYT
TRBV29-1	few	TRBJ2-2	SVVYGAANTGELF
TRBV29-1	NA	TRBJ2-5	SVDRNIQETQY
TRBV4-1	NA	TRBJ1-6	ASSPTGMANSPLH
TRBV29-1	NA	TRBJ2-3	SVDSASTDTQY
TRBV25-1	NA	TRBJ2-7	ASSEAYEQY
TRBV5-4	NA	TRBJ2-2	ASSLAGSHTGELF